The 2 T cell receptor beta chains given below trace back to one sample, sequenced in a study of blood T cell repertoires in COVID-19. Libraries were prepared by immunoSEQ multiplex PCR; TCRdb keeps only in-frame clonotypes and omits some of them. This sample has about 180,000 clones, with approximately 85% found just once. Sequencing was done on a sample of PBMCs or T cells enriched from blood (not recorded which). These receptors were obtained from a young woman who had recovered from COVID-19.

This chain uses TRBV27 with TRBJ2-2; D might be TRBD1 (6 bases). Germline V gene data show CDR1 as MNHEY and CDR2 as SMNVEV (reference sequence). CDR3 length: 15 residues. Trimming removed 3 bases at V and 3 bases at J, with 11 bases between. CDR3 in amino acids: CASSLDSLYTGELFF. The CDR3 DNA is TGTGCCAGCAGTTTGGACAGCCTCTACACCGGGGAGCTGTTTTTT.

This clone was seen only a few times. This sequence joins TRBV5-1 and TRBJ1-6; D might be TRBD1 (6 bases). The CDR3 is made up of 18 amino acids. Trimming cost V 0 bases and J 8 bases, with 21 bases left between them. Germline loops: CDR1 SGHRS, CDR2 YFSETQ. In nucleotides, the CDR3 is TGCGCCAGCAGCTTGGAGGGGGACAAGGCCCTCGGCTATTCACCCCTCCACTTT. Translating it yields CASSLEGDKALGYSPLHF.